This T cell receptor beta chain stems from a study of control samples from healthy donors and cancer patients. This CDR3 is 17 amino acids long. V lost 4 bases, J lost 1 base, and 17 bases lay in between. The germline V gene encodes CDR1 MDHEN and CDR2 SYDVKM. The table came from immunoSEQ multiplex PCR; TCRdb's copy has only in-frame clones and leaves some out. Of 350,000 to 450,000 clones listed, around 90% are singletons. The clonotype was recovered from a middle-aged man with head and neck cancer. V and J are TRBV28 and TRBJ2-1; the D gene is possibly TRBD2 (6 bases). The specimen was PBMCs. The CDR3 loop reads CASSSRAGVISYNEQFF. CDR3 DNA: TGTGCCAGCAGTTCACGAGCGGGTGTTATTTCCTACAATGAGCAGTTCTTC. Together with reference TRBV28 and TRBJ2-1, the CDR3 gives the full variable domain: DVKVTQSSRYLVKRTGEKVFLECVQDMDHENMFWYRQDPGLGLRLIYFSYDVKMKEKGDIPEGYSVSREKKERFSLILESASTNQTSMYLCASSSRAGVISYNEQFFGPGTRLTVL.